The clone carrying this TCR beta chain was counted a single time. In the original processing: Cell counts per sample came from amplifying reference gene primers. TCRdb's copy holds only in-frame clones and misses some; the assay was immunoSEQ multiplex PCR. V and J calls and clone size are copied from that table; D and trimming were computed from the DNA. The table lists 200,000 to 300,000 clones, approximately 84% of them singletons. The record originates from a study of blood T cell repertoires in COVID-19. At the level of the study: The United States, Italy and Spain supplied acute and convalescent COVID-19 samples. T cells, B-cell-depleted T cells, or PBMCs supplied cDNA or gDNA.

With 1 base clipped from V and 7 bases from J, the junction kept 15 bases outside the gene matches. CDR1 and CDR2 (germline): MGHRA, YSYEKL. The length of the CDR3 is 18 residues. This chain links TRBV4-1 with TRBJ1-1, with 10 bases identical to TRBD1. The source is a woman aged 25 to 39 who had recovered from COVID-19. Sequenced: peripheral blood. The CDR3 is CASSQGRRAGTGVGEAFF. The CDR3 DNA reads TGCGCCAGCAGCCAAGGAAGGAGGGCGGGGACAGGGGTGGGTGAAGCTTTCTTT.